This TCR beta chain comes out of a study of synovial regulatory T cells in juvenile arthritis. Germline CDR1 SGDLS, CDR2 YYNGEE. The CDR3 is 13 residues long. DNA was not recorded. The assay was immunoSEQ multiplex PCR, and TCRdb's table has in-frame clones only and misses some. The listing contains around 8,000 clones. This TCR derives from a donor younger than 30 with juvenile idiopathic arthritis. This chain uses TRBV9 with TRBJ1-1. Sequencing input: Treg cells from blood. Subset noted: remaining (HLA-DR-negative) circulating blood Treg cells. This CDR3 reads CASSVEWNTEAFF.